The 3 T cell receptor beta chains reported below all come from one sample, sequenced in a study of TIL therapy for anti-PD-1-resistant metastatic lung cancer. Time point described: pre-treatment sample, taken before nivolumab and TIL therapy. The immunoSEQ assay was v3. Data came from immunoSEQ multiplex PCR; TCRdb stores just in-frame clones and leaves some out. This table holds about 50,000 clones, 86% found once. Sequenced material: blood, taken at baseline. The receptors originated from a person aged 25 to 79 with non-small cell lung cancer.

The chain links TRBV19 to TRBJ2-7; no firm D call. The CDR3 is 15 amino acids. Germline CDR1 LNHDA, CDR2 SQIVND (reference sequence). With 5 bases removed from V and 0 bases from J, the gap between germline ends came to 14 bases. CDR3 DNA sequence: TGTGCCAGTAGTTTAGGTGCACTGCCCTCCTACGAGCAGTACTTC. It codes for CASSLGALPSYEQYF.

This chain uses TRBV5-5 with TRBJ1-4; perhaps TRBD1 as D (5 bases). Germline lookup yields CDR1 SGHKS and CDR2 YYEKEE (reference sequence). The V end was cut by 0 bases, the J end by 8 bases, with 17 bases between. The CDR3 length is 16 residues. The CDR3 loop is CASSLVGSREREKLFF. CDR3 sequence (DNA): TGTGCCAGCAGCTTGGTGGGGAGCAGGGAAAGGGAAAAACTGTTTTTT.

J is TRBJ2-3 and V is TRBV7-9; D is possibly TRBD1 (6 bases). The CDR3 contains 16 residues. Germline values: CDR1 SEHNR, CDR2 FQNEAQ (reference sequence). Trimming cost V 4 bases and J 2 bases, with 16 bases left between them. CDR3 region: CASSSTPRTDTDTQYF. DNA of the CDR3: TGTGCCAGCAGCTCAACGCCCCGGACAGACACAGATACGCAGTATTTT. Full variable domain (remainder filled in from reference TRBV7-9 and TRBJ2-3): DTGVSQNPRHKITKRGQNVTFRCDPISEHNRLYWYRQTLGQGPEFLTYFQNEAQLEKSRLLSDRFSAERPKGSFSTLEIQRTEQGDSAMYLCASSSTPRTDTDTQYFGPGTRLTVL.